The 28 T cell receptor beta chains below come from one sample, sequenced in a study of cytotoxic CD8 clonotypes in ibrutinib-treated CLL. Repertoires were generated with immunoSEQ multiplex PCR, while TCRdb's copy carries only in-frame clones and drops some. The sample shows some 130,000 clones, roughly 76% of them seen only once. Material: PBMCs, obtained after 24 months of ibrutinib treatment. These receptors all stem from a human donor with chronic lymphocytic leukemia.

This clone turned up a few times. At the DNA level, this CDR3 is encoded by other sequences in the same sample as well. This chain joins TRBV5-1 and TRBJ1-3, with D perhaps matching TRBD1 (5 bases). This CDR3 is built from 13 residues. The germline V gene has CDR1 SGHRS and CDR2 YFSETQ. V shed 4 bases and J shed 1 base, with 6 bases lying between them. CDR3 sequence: CASSQGSGNTIYF. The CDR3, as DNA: TGCGCCAGCAGCCAGGGTTCTGGAAACACCATATATTTT.

CDR3 sequence reads: CASSRTGPNTEAFF. Written as DNA, the CDR3 is TGTGCCAGCAGCCGGACAGGCCCGAACACTGAAGCTTTCTTT. The chain employs TRBV28 and TRBJ1-1; TRBD1 matches at 7 bases. Germline V gene data show CDR1 as MDHEN and CDR2 as SYDVKM. The CDR3 has 14 amino acids. With V trimmed by 6 bases and J by 1 base, 5 bases remained unmatched.

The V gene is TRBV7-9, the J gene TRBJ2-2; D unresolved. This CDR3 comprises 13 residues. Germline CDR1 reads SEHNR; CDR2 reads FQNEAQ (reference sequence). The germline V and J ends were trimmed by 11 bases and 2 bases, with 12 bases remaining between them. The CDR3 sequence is CAATRTNTGELFF. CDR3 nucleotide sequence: TGTGCCGCGACCAGGACCAACACCGGGGAGCTGTTTTTT.

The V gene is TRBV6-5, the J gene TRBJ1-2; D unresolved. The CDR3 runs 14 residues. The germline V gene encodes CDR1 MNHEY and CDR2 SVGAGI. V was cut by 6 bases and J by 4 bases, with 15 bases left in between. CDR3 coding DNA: TGTGCCAGCAGCGACGCTGTACACGGCTATGGCTACACCTTC. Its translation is CASSDAVHGYGYTF.

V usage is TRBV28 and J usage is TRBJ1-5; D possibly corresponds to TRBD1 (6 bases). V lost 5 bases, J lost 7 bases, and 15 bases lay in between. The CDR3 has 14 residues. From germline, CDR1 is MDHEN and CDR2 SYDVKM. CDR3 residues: CASSPIQGIQPQHF. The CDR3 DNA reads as TGTGCCAGCAGTCCGATCCAGGGGATCCAGCCCCAGCATTTT. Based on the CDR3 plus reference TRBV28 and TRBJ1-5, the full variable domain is DVKVTQSSRYLVKRTGEKVFLECVQDMDHENMFWYRQDPGLGLRLIYFSYDVKMKEKGDIPEGYSVSREKKERFSLILESASTNQTSMYLCASSPIQGIQPQHFGDGTRLSIL.

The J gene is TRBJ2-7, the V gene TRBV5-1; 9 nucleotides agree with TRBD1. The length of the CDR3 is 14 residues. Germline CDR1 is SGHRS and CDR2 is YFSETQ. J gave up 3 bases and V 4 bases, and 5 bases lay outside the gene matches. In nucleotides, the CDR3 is TGCGCCAGCAGCCCACAGGGGGCCAACTACGAGCAGTACTTC. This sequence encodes CASSPQGANYEQYF.

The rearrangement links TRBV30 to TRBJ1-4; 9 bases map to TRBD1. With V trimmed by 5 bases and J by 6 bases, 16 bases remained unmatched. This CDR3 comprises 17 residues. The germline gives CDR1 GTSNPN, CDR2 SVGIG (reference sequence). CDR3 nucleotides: TGTGCCTGGTTGGACCAGAAACACAGGGGGCGGGATGAAAAACTGTTTTTT. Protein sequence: CAWLDQKHRGRDEKLFF. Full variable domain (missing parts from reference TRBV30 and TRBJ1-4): SQTIHQWPATLVQPVGSPLSLECTVEGTSNPNLYWYRQAAGRGLQLLFYSVGIGQISSEVPQNLSASRPQDRQFILSSKKLLLSDSGFYLCAWLDQKHRGRDEKLFFGSGTQLSVL.

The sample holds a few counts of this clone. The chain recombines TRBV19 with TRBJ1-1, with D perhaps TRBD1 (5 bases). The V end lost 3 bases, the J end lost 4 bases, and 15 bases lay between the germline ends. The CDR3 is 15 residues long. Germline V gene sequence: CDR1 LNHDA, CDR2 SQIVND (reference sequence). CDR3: CASSMFWNGGTEAFF. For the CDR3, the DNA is TGTGCCAGTAGTATGTTTTGGAATGGGGGCACTGAAGCTTTCTTT.

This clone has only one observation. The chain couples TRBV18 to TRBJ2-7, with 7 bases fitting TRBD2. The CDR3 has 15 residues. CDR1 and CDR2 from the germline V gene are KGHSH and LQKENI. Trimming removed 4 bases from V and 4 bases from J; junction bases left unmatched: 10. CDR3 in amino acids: CASSRGTAGGYEQYF. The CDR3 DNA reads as TGTGCCAGCTCACGGGGGACCGCCGGGGGGTACGAGCAGTACTTC.

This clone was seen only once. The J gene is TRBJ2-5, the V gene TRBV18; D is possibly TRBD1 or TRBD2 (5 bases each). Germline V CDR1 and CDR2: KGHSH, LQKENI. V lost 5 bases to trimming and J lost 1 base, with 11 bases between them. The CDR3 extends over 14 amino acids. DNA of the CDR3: TGTGCCAGCTCATCGGGACCGGCCCAAGAGACCCAGTACTTC. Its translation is CASSSGPAQETQYF. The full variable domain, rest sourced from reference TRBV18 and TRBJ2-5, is NAGVMQNPRHLVRRRGQEARLRCSPMKGHSHVYWYRQLPEEGLKFMVYLQKENIIDESGMPKERFSAEFPKEGPSILRIQQVVRGDSAAYFCASSSGPAQETQYFGPGTRLLVL.

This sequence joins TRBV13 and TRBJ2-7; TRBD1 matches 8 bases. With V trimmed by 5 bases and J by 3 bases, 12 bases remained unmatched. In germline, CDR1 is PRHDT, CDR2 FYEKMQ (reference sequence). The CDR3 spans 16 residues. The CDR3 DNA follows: TGTGCCAGCAGCACCGTGGGGGGCAGGGGGCTCTACGAGCAGTACTTC. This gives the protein CASSTVGGRGLYEQYF.

The CDR3 reads CASRRQGMNTEAFF. In nucleotides, the CDR3 is TGTGCCAGCAGGAGACAGGGTATGAACACTGAAGCTTTCTTT. The V and J genes are TRBV6-1 and TRBJ1-1; 7 bases line up with TRBD1. Per germline, CDR1 MNHNS and CDR2 SASEGT. This CDR3 contains 14 residues. With 6 bases clipped from V and 0 bases from J, the junction kept 4 bases outside the gene matches.

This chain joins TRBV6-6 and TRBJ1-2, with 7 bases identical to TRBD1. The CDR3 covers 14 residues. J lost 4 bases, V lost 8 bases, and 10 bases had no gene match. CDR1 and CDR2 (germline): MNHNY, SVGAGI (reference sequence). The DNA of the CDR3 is TGTGCCAGCGGCGGGGCGGACAGGTTCTATGGCTACACCTTC. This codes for CASGGADRFYGYTF.

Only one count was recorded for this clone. CDR3 region: CASSLFGLAGTHNTGELFF. The CDR3 nucleotides are TGTGCCAGCAGTTTATTCGGACTAGCGGGGACTCACAACACCGGGGAGCTGTTTTTT. This chain links TRBV28 with TRBJ2-2, with 12 bases fitting TRBD2. The junction had 8 bases not matched to a gene; V was cut back by 1 base and J by 2 bases. The CDR3 is 19 residues long. Germline-derived CDR1 and CDR2 are MDHEN and SYDVKM.

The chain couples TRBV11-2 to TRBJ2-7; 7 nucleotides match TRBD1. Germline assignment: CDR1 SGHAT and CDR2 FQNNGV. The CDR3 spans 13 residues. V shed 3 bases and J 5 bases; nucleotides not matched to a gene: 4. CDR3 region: CASSFKGADEQYF. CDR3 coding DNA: TGTGCCAGCAGCTTCAAGGGGGCGGACGAGCAGTACTTC.

The DNA for the CDR3 is TGTGCCAGCAGCTACGCGGGGGGGCCAGGGACCCAGTACTTC. Translation gives CASSYAGGPGTQYF. The rearrangement joins TRBV9 to TRBJ2-5; the match to TRBD2 covers 9 bases. The length of the CDR3 is 14 residues. The J segment lost 7 bases and the V segment lost 4 bases, leaving 8 bases of the junction unmatched. Germline CDR1 reads SGDLS; CDR2 reads YYNGEE. Supplemented by reference TRBV9 and TRBJ2-5, the full variable domain reads DSGVTQTPKHLITATGQRVTLRCSPRSGDLSVYWYQQSLDQGLQFLIQYYNGEERAKGNILERFSAQQFPDLHSELNLSSLELGDSALYFCASSYAGGPGTQYFGPGTRLLVL.

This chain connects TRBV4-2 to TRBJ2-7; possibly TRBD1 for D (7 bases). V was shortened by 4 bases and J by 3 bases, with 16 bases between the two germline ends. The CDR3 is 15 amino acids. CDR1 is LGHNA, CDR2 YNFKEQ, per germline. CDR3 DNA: TGTGCCAGCAGCCCGCGGAGGGGGCCGATCTACGAGCAGTACTTC. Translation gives CASSPRRGPIYEQYF.

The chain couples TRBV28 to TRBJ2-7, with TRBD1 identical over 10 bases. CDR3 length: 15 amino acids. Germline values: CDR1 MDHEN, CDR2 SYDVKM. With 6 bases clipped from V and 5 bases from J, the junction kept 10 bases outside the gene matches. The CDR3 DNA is TGTGCCAGCAGCTTTAGGCGGACAGGGGGGGACGAGCAGTACTTC. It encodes CASSFRRTGGDEQYF. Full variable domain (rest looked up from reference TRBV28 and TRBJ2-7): DVKVTQSSRYLVKRTGEKVFLECVQDMDHENMFWYRQDPGLGLRLIYFSYDVKMKEKGDIPEGYSVSREKKERFSLILESASTNQTSMYLCASSFRRTGGDEQYFGPGTRLTVT.

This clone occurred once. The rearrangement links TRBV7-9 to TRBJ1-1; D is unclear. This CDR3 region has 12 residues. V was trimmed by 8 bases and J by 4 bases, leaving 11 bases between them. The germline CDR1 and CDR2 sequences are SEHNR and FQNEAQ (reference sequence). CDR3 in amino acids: CASPPGITEAFF. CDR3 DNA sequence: TGTGCCAGCCCGCCCGGGATCACTGAAGCTTTCTTT. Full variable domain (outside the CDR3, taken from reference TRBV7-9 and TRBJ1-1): DTGVSQNPRHKITKRGQNVTFRCDPISEHNRLYWYRQTLGQGPEFLTYFQNEAQLEKSRLLSDRFSAERPKGSFSTLEIQRTEQGDSAMYLCASPPGITEAFFGQGTRLTVV.

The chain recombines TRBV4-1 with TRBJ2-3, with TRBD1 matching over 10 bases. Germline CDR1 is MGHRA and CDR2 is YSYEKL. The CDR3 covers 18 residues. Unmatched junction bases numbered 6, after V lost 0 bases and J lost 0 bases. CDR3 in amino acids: CASSQDFEDRGSTDTQYF. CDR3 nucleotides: TGCGCCAGCAGCCAAGATTTTGAGGACAGGGGGAGCACAGATACGCAGTATTTT.

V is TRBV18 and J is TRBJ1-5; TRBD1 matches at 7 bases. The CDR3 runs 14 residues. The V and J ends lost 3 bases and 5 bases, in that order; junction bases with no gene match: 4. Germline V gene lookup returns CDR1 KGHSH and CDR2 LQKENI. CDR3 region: CASSPTGSHQPQHF. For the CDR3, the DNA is TGTGCCAGCTCACCGACAGGGAGTCATCAGCCCCAGCATTTT.

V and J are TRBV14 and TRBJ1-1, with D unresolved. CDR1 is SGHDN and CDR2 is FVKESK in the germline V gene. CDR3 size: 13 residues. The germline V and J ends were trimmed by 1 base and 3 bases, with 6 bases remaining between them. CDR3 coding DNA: TGTGCCAGCAGCCAAGTGGCAGACACTGAAGCTTTCTTT. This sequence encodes CASSQVADTEAFF.

The CDR3 loop is CASSPRGQVGEQYF. CDR3 bases: TGTGCCAGCAGCCCCCGGGGACAGGTCGGCGAGCAGTACTTC. This sequence joins TRBV7-8 and TRBJ2-7; 8 bases are shared with TRBD1. Germline trimming cut 5 bases from V and 6 bases from J; bases unmatched to any gene: 9. CDR1 is SGHVS, CDR2 FQNEAQ, per germline. This CDR3 is built from 14 residues.

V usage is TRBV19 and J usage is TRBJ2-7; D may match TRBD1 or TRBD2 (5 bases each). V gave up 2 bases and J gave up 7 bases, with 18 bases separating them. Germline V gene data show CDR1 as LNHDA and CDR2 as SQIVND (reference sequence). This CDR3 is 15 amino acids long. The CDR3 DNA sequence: TGTGCCAGTAGTATATTGGGGCTCCAAGAGGGAGAGCAGTACTTC. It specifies CASSILGLQEGEQYF. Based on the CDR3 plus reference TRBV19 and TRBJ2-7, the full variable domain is DGGITQSPKYLFRKEGQNVTLSCEQNLNHDAMYWYRQDPGQGLRLIYYSQIVNDFQKGDIAEGYSVSREKKESFPLTVTSAQKNPTAFYLCASSILGLQEGEQYFGPGTRLTVT.

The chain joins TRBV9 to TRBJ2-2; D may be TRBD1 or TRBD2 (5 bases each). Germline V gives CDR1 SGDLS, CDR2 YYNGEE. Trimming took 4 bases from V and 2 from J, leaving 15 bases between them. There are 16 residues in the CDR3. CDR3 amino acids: CASSPRDPGNTGELFF. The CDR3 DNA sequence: TGTGCCAGCAGCCCCCGGGACCCAGGAAACACCGGGGAGCTGTTTTTT.

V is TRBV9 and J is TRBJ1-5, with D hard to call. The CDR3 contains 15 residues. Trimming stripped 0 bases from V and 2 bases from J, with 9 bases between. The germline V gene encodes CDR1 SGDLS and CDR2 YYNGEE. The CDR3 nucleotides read TGTGCCAGCAGCGTAGGGCCCTGGGGCAATCAGCCCCAGCATTTT. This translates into CASSVGPWGNQPQHF.

The CDR3 is CASSGASGRAGETQYF. The DNA of the CDR3 is TGTGCCAGCAGTGGCGCCTCCGGGAGGGCGGGGGAGACCCAGTACTTC. This chain connects TRBV28 to TRBJ2-5; 8 nucleotides line up with TRBD2. The V and J ends lost 5 bases and 5 bases, in that order; junction bases with no gene match: 13. In germline, CDR1 is MDHEN, CDR2 SYDVKM. CDR3 length equals 16 residues.

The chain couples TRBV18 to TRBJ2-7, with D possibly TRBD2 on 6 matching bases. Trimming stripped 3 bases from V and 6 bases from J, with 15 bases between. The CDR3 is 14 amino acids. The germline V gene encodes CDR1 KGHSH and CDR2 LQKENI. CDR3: CASSPISGEIEQYF. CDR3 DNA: TGTGCCAGCTCACCCATTTCGGGGGAGATCGAGCAGTACTTC.